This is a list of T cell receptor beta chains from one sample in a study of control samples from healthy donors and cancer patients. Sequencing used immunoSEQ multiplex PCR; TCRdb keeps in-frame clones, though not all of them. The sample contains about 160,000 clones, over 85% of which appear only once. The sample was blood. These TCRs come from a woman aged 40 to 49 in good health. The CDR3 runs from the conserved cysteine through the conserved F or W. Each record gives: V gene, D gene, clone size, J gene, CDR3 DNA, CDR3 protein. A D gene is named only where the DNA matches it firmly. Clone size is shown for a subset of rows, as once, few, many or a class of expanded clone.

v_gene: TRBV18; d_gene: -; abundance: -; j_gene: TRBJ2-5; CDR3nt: TGTGCCAGCTCGGAGCAGAGTGAGACCCAGTACTTC; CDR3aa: CASSEQSETQYF
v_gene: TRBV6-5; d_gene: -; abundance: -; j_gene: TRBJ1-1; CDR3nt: TGTGCCAGCAGATTTACAGGGTTCGGGAACACTGAAGCTTTCTTT; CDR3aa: CASRFTGFGNTEAFF
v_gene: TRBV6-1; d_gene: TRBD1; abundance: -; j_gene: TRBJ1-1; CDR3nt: TGTGCCAGCAGTGAAATAAGGGGGCGGTCCTTGGCTGAAGCTTTCTTT; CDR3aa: CASSEIRGRSLAEAFF
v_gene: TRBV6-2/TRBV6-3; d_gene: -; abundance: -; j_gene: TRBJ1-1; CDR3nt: TGTGCCAGCAGTTACCGTCAGGGACTGTTGGTGAACACTGAAGCTTTCTTT; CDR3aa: CASSYRQGLLVNTEAFF
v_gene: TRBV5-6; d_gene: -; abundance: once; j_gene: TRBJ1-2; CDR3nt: TGTGCCAGCAGCCCGGCCGGGACTAACTATGGCTACACCTTC; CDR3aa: CASSPAGTNYGYTF
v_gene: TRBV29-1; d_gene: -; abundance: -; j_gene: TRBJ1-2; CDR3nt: TGCAGCGTTGAAGACTCGAAGGGGGGCTACACCTTC; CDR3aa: CSVEDSKGGYTF
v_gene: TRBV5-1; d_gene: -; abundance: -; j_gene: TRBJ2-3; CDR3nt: TGCGCCAGCAGCTCCGGCGGGCTAGCGAACACAGATACGCAGTATTTT; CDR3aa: CASSSGGLANTDTQYF
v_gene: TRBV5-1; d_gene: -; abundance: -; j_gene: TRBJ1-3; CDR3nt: TGCGCCAGCAGCCCGGTTAACTCTGGAAACACCATATATTTT; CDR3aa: CASSPVNSGNTIYF
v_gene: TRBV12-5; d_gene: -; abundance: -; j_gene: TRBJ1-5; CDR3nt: TGTGCTAGTGGTTTTAACAATCAGCCCCAGCATTTT; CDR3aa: CASGFNNQPQHF
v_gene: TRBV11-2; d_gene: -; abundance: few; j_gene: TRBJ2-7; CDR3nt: TGTGCCAGCAGCTTAGCTGTCAGCTACGAGCAGTACTTC; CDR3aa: CASSLAVSYEQYF
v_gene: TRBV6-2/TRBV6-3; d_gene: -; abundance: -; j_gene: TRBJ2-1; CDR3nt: TGTGCCAGCAGTCGAGCGGGTTCCACCTACAATGAGCAGTTCTTC; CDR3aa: CASSRAGSTYNEQFF
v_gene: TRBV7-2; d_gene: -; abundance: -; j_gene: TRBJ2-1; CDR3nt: TGTGCCAGCAGCTTAGGCCTGATAGGATACAATGAGCAGTTCTTC; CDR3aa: CASSLGLIGYNEQFF